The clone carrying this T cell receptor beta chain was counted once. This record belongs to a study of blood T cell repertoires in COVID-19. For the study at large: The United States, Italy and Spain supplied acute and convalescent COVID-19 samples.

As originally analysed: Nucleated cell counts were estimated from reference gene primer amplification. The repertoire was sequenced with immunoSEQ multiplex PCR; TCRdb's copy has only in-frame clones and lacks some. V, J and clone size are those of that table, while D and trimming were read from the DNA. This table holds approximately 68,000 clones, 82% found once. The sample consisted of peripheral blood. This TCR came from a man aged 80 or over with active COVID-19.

This CDR3 is CASFGTGRSGELFF. The CDR3 DNA follows: TGTGCCAGCTTCGGGACAGGGAGGTCCGGGGAGCTGTTTTTT. The J gene is TRBJ2-2, the V gene TRBV18; 9 nucleotides agree with TRBD1. Germline values: CDR1 KGHSH, CDR2 LQKENI. The CDR3 has 14 amino acids. Germline trimming cut 7 bases from V and 6 bases from J; bases unmatched to any gene: 6.